This T cell receptor (beta chain) emerged from a study of cytomegalovirus exposure and HLA in healthy donors. Study results and caveats: A link between a missense DCLRE1C variant and TCR beta V- and J-gene trimming emerged from a later analysis. Other equally common chains were less clonally expanded than HLA-associated TCR beta chains, a later analysis showed.

Germline CDR1 SGHKS, CDR2 YYEKEE (reference sequence). The CDR3 has 16 residues. Trimming cost V 0 bases and J 2 bases; bases outside gene matches: 4. At sampling all donors were nominally healthy, likely with unrecorded immune exposures. It was with 60 Vbeta and 13 Jbeta primers that the PCR ran. TCRdb's table, derived via immunoSEQ multiplex PCR, lists solely in-frame clones and lacks some. Of under 200,000 clones in the sample, around 77% are singletons; the top ten hold under 2%. A word on this clone: No antigen is known for it.

This TCR was recovered from a man aged 25-40 years in good health and CMV-seronegative. The specimen sequenced was PBMCs. V and J are TRBV5-5 and TRBJ1-5; the match to TRBD1 covers 8 bases. This CDR3 is CASSLDRGLGNQPQHF. Written as DNA, the CDR3 is TGTGCCAGCAGCTTGGACAGGGGGTTAGGCAATCAGCCCCAGCATTTT.